Listed here is a single TCR beta chain. What it binds is unknown. The ends were cut back, 3 bases at V and 4 bases at J, with 12 bases in the middle. The CDR3 runs to 14 residues. CDR1 is SEHNR and CDR2 is FQNEAQ in the germline V gene (reference sequence). This sample stems from a study of shared clonotypes between healthy human individuals. Across the study: Donors had three CD4 naive, three CD4 memory, two CD8 naive and one CD8 memory plate apiece.

Study results and caveats: Since donors were few, the genetic and exposure-history diversity represented was limited. Larger richness was generally estimated for naive than memory subsets.

This table comes from immunoSEQ multiplex PCR, and its TCRdb copy is limited to in-frame clones, with some not included. The table lists about 2.3 million clones, approximately 95% of them singletons. The sequencing input was naive CD4+ T cells from PBMCs. Stated subset: CD45RA+ positively selected. The TCR sequence derives from a man between 18 and 29 years old in good health. Some clones in this sample may be carry-over from other donors' samples. The V and J genes are TRBV7-9 and TRBJ1-1; no firm D call. The CDR3 region has the DNA TGTGCCAGCAGCTTGGTATCCCTGGGCACTGAAGCTTTCTTT. This sequence encodes CASSLVSLGTEAFF.